This T cell receptor beta chain was recovered during a study of cytomegalovirus exposure and HLA in healthy donors. Overall study: Previous work identified 90 million to 130 million unique TCR beta sequences from roughly 170 million T cells.

V trimming: 6 bases; J trimming: 7 bases; junction bases outside the gene matches: 11. The CDR3 is 15 amino acids. Germline lookup yields CDR1 MNHEY and CDR2 SVGAGI. Worth noting for this clone: No antigen is known for it.

PCR was performed using 60 Vbeta and 13 Jbeta primers. Study processing details: Counted up in a later analysis, unique TCR beta chains came to 60 million to 95 million, with around 9.9 million shared. Assay: immunoSEQ multiplex PCR; the TCRdb copy retains only in-frame clones and omits some. The V and J calls and the clone size are those of that table, but D and trimming were determined from the DNA. This table has over 75,000 clones, around 64% appearing once. Study-level results: Cytomegalovirus association was listed for about 180 TCR beta chains.

The chain recombines TRBV6-5 with TRBJ2-1; TRBD2 aligns across 8 bases. This receptor was taken from a human donor in good health. Sequences were obtained from PBMCs. The CDR3 loop is CASSLRGGAWNEQFF. The CDR3 coding sequence is TGTGCCAGCAGCCTCCGGGGGGGGGCCTGGAATGAGCAGTTCTTC.